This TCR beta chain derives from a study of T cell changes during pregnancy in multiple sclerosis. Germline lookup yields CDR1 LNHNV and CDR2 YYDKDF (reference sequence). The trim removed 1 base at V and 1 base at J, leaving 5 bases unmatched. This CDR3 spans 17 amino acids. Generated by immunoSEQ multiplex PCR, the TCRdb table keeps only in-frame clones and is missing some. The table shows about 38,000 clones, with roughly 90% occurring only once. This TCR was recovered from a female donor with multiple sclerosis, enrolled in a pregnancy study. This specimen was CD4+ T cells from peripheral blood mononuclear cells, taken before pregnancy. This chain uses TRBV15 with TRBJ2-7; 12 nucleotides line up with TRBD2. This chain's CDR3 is CATSRVGLAGRSYEQYF. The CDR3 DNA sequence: TGTGCCACCAGCAGAGTTGGACTAGCGGGGCGTTCCTACGAGCAGTACTTC.